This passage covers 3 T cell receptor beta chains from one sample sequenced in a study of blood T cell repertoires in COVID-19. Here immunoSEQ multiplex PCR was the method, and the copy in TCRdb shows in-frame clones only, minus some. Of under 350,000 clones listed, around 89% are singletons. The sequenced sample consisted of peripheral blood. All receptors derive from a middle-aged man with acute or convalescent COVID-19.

The CDR3 bases are TGTGCTAGTGCCCTGGGGGGGCCACTCGACTATGGCTACACCTTC. This codes for CASALGGPLDYGYTF. The chain is built from TRBV12-5 and TRBJ1-2; perhaps TRBD1 as D (6 bases). The CDR3 length is 15 residues. V gave up 7 bases and J gave up 3 bases, with 18 bases separating them. The V gene's germline CDR1 is LGHNT and CDR2 FRNRAP.

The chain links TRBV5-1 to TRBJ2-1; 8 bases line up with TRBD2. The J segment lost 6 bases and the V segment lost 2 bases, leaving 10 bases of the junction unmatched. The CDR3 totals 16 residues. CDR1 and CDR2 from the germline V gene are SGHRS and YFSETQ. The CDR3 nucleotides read TGCGCCAGCAGCTTTGGGGTAAGCGGGGGAGGCAATGAGCAGTTCTTC. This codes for CASSFGVSGGGNEQFF.

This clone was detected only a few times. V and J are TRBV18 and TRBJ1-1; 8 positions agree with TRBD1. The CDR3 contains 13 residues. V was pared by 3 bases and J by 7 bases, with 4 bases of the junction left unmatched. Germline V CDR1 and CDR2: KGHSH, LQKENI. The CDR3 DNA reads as TGTGCCAGCTCACCGGGACAGGTTAATGAAGCTTTCTTT. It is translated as CASSPGQVNEAFF. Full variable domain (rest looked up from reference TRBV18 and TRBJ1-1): NAGVMQNPRHLVRRRGQEARLRCSPMKGHSHVYWYRQLPEEGLKFMVYLQKENIIDESGMPKERFSAEFPKEGPSILRIQQVVRGDSAAYFCASSPGQVNEAFFGQGTRLTVV.